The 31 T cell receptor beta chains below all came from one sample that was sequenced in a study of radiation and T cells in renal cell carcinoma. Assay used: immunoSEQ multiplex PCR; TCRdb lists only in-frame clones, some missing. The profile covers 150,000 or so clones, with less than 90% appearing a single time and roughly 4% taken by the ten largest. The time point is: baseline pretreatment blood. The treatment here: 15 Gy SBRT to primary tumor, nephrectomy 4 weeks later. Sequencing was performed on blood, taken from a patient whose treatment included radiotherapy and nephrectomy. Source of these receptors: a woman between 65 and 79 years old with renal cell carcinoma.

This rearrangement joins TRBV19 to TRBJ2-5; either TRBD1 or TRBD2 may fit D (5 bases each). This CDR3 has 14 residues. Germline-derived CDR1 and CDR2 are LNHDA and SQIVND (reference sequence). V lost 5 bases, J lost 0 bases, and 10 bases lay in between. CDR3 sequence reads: CASSPGTHQETQYF. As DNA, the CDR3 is TGTGCCAGTAGTCCGGGGACCCACCAAGAGACCCAGTACTTC.

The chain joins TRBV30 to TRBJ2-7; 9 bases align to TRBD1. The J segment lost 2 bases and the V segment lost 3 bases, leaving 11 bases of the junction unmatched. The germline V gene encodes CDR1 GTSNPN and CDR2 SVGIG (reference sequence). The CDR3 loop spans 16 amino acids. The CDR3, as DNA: TGTGCCTGGAGCCTAAGGGGGACAGGGCGAGCCTACGAGCAGTACTTC. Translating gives CAWSLRGTGRAYEQYF.

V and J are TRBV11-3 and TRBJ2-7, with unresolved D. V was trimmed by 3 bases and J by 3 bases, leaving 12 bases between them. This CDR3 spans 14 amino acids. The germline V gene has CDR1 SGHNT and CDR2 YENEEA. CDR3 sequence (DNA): TGTGCCAGCAGCTTCAAGAGAGTGAGCTACGAGCAGTACTTC. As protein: CASSFKRVSYEQYF. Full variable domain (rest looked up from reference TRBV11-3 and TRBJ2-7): EAGVVQSPRYKIIEKKQPVAFWCNPISGHNTLYWYLQNLGQGPELLIRYENEEAVDDSQLPKDRFSAERLKGVDSTLKIQPAELGDSAVYLCASSFKRVSYEQYFGPGTRLTVT.

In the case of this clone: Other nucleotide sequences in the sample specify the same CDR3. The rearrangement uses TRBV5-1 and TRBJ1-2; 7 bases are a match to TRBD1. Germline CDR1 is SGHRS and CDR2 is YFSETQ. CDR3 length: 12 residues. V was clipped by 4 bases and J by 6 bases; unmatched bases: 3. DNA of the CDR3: TGCGCCAGCAGCCCGGACAGGAATGGCTACACCTTC. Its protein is CASSPDRNGYTF.

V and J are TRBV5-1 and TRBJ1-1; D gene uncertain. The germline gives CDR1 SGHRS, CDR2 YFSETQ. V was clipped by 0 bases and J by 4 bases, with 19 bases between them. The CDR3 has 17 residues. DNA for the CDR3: TGCGCCAGCAGCTTGGCCGGTCTATCCCGAGGGCGCACTGAAGCTTTCTTT. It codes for CASSLAGLSRGRTEAFF.

DNA for the CDR3: TGTGCCAGCAGCGTAGGAGGGACAGATAATCAGCCCCAGCATTTT. Translated: CASSVGGTDNQPQHF. The chain employs TRBV9 and TRBJ1-5, with TRBD1 matching over 7 bases. Trimming at V came to 0 bases and at J to 4 bases, leaving 4 bases not matched to a gene. Looked up from germline, CDR1 is SGDLS and CDR2 is YYNGEE. The CDR3 loop spans 15 amino acids.

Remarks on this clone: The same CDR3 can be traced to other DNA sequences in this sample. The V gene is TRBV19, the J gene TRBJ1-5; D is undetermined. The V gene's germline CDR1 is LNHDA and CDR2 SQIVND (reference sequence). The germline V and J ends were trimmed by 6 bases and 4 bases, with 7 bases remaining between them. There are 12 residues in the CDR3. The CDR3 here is CASSLMNQPQHF. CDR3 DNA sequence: TGTGCCAGTAGCCTAATGAATCAGCCCCAGCATTTT.

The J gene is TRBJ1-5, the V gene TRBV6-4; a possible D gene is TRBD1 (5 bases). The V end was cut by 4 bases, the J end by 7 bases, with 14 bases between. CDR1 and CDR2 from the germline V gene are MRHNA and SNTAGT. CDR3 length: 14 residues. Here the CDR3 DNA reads TGTGCCAGCAGTGTTTATAGTACAGGCCAGCCCCAGCATTTT. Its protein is CASSVYSTGQPQHF.

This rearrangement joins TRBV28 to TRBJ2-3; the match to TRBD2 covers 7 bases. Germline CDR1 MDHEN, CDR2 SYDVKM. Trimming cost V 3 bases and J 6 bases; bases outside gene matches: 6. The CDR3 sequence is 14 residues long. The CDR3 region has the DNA TGTGCCAGCAGTTTGAGGAGCGGGGAGGATACGCAGTATTTT. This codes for CASSLRSGEDTQYF. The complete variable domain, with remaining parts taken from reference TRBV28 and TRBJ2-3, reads DVKVTQSSRYLVKRTGEKVFLECVQDMDHENMFWYRQDPGLGLRLIYFSYDVKMKEKGDIPEGYSVSREKKERFSLILESASTNQTSMYLCASSLRSGEDTQYFGPGTRLTVL.

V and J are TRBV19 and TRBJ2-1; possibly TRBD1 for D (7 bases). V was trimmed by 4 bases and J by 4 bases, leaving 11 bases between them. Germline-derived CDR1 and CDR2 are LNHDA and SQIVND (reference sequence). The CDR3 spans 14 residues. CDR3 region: CASSRPGGYNEQFF. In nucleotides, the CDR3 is TGTGCCAGTAGTAGGCCAGGGGGGTACAATGAGCAGTTCTTC. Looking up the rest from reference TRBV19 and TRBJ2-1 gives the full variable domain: DGGITQSPKYLFRKEGQNVTLSCEQNLNHDAMYWYRQDPGQGLRLIYYSQIVNDFQKGDIAEGYSVSREKKESFPLTVTSAQKNPTAFYLCASSRPGGYNEQFFGPGTRLTVL.

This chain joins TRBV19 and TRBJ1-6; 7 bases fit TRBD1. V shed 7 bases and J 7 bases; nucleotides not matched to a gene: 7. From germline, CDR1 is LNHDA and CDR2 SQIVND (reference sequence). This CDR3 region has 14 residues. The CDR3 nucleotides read TGTGCCAGTACCCCACAGGGGAGCAATTCACCCCTCCACTTT. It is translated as CASTPQGSNSPLHF.

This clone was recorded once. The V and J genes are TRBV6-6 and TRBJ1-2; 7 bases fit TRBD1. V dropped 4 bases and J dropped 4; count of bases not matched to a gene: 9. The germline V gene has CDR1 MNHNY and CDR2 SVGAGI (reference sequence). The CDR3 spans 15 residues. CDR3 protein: CASSSSPDRTYGYTF. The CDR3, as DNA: TGTGCCAGCAGTTCCTCTCCGGACAGGACCTATGGCTACACCTTC.

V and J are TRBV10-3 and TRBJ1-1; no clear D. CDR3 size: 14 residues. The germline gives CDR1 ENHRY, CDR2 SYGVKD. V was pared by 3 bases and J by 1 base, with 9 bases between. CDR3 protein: CAISDPAENTEAFF. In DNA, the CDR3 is TGTGCCATCAGTGACCCGGCGGAGAACACTGAAGCTTTCTTT.

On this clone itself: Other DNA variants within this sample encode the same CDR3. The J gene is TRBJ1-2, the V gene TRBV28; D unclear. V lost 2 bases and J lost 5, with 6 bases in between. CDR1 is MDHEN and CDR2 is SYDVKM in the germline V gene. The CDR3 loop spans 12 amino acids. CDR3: CASSLPGYGYTF. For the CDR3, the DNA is TGTGCCAGCAGTTTACCTGGGTATGGCTACACCTTC.

CDR3 DNA sequence: TGTGCCAGCAGCAGATTGGGACAGGGCGACTATGGCTACACCTTC. This sequence encodes CASSRLGQGDYGYTF. The chain is built from TRBV4-2 and TRBJ1-2, with 9 nucleotides matching TRBD1. The CDR3 loop spans 15 amino acids. Germline V gene lookup returns CDR1 LGHNA and CDR2 YNFKEQ. Trimming removed 5 bases from V and 3 bases from J; junction bases left unmatched: 7.

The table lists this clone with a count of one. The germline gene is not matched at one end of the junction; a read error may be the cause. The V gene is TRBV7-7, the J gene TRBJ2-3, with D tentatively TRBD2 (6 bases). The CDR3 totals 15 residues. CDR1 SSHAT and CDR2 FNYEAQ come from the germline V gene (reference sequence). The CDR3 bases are TGTGCTAGCAGCCCGGAGGGGCTAGCAACAGATACGCAGTATTTT. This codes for CASSPEGLATDTQYF.

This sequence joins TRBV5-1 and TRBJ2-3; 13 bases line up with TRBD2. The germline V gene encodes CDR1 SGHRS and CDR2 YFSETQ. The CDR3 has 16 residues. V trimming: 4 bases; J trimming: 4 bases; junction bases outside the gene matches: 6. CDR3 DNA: TGCGCCAGCAGCCCGGGACTAGCGGGGATCGCAGATACGCAGTATTTT. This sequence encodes CASSPGLAGIADTQYF.

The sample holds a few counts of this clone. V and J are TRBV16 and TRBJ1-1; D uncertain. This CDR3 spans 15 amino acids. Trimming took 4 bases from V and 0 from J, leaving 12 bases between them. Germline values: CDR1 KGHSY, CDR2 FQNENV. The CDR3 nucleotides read TGTGCCAGCAGCCCAGCTGGGAGCCTGAACACTGAAGCTTTCTTT. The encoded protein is CASSPAGSLNTEAFF.

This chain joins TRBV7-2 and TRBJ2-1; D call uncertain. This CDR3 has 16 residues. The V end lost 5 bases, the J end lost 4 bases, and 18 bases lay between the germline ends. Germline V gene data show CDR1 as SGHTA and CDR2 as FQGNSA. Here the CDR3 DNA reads TGTGCCAGCAGCCTCAAGGTGGCGGCGCCTTACAATGAGCAGTTCTTC. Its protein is CASSLKVAAPYNEQFF.

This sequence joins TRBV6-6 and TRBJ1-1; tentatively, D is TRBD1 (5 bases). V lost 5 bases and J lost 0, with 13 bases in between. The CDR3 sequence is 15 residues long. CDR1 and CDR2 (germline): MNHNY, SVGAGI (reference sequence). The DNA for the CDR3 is TGTGCCAGCAGTACAAAACAGGTCTTGAACACTGAAGCTTTCTTT. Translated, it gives CASSTKQVLNTEAFF.

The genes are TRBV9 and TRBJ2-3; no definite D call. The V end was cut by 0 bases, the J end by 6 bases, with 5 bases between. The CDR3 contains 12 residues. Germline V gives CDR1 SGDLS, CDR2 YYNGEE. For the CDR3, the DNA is TGTGCCAGCAGCGTAGTCGGTGATACGCAGTATTTT. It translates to CASSVVGDTQYF.

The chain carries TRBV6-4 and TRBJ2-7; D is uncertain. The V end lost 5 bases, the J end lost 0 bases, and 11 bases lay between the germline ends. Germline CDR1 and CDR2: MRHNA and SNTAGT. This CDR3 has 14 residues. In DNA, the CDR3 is TGTGCCAGCAGTTGCAGGTGCAACTCCTACGAGCAGTACTTC. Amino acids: CASSCRCNSYEQYF.

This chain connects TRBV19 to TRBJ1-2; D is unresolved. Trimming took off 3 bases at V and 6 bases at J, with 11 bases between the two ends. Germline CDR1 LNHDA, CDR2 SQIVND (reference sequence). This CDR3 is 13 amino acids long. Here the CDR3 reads CASSILYRHGYTF. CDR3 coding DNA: TGTGCCAGTAGTATTCTCTACCGGCATGGCTACACCTTC.

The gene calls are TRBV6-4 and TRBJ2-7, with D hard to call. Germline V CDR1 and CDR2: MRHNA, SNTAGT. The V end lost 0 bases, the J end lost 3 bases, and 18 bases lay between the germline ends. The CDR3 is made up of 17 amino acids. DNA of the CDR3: TGTGCCAGCAGTGACTCGAGGAGCAATTGCTACCTCTACGAGCAGTACTTC. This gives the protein CASSDSRSNCYLYEQYF.

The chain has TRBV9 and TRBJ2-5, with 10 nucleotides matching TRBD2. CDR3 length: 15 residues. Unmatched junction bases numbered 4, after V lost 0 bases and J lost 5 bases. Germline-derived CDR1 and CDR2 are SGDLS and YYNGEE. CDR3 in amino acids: CASSVVAGGHETQYF. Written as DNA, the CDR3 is TGTGCCAGCAGCGTAGTAGCGGGGGGACATGAGACCCAGTACTTC.

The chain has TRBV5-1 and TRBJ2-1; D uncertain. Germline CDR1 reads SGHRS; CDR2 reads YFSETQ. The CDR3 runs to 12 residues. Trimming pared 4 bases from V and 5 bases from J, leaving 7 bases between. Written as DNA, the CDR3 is TGCGCCAGCAGCCCCCTGGACAATGAGCAGTTCTTC. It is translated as CASSPLDNEQFF.

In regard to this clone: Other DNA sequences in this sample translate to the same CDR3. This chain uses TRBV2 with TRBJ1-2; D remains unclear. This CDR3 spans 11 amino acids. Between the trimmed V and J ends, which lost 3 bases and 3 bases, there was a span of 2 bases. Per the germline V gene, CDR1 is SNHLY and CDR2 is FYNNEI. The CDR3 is CASSEDYGYTF. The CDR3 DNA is TGTGCCAGCAGTGAGGACTATGGCTACACCTTC.

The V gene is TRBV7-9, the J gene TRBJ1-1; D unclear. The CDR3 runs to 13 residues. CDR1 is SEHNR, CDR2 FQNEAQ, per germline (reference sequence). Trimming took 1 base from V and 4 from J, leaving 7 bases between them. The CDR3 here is CASSLESVTEAFF. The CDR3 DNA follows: TGTGCCAGCAGCTTAGAGTCAGTCACTGAAGCTTTCTTT.

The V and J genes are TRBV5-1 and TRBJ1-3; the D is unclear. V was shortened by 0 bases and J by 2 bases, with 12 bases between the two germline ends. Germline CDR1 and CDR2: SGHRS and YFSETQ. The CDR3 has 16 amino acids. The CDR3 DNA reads TGCGCCAGCAGCTTGGCGGGTTCCTGGACTGGAAACACCATATATTTT. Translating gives CASSLAGSWTGNTIYF.

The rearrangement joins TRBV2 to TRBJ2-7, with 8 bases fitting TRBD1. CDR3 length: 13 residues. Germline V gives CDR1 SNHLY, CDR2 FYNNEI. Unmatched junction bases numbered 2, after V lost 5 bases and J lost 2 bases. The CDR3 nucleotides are TGTGCCAGCAGTACAGGGGGTCCCTACGAGCAGTACTTC. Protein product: CASSTGGPYEQYF.

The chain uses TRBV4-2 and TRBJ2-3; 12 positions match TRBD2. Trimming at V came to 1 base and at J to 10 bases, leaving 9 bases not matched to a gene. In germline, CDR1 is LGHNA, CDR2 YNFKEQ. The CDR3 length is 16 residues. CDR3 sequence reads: CASSQGSTSGGIAQYF. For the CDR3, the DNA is TGTGCCAGCAGCCAAGGGTCCACTAGCGGGGGGATCGCGCAGTATTTT.